This TCR beta chain was captured by sequencing in a study of cytomegalovirus exposure and HLA in healthy donors. The junction had 11 bases not matched to a gene; V was cut back by 6 bases and J by 7 bases. CDR1 MNHEY and CDR2 SVGAGI come from the germline V gene. CDR3 length equals 14 residues. The PCR ran on 60 Vbeta and 13 Jbeta primers. TCRdb's table, derived via immunoSEQ multiplex PCR, lists solely in-frame clones and lacks some. The sample yields more than 85,000 clones, about 80% seen once. This rearrangement joins TRBV6-5 to TRBJ2-7; 8 bases map to TRBD1. The material sequenced was PBMCs. This clonotype was sampled from a woman between 45 and 65 years old in good health and CMV-seropositive. For the CDR3, the DNA is TGTGCCAGCAGGTCCGGGACAGGATCGGGTGAGCAGTACTTC. Protein product: CASRSGTGSGEQYF.